This T cell receptor (beta chain) was identified in a study of human T cells and chemical hapten exposure. Authors' analysis steps: Ranging from roughly 20,000 to 690,600, TCR counts per sample had a median value of around 91,000. TCRdb redid the calling of the RACE reads with MiXCR, one entry per CDR3 protein. The authors' filters were not applied to this entry. The sample carries approximately 70,000 distinct CDR3 sequences, approximately 9.4% recorded once. Specified time point: patch test 1, 2 weeks after DPC sensitization. Treatment in this sample: therapeutic diphenylcyclopropenone sensitization with weekly scalp DPC. This clonotype has a count of ten or more. Trimming removed 2 bases from V and 1 base from J, with 6 bases in between. The V gene's germline CDR1 is KGHSH and CDR2 LQKENI. The CDR3 sequence is 13 residues long.

The chain joins TRBV18 to TRBJ2-7; no definite D call. The sequences come from whole blood, collected in connection with sensitization to the hapten diphenylcyclopropenone (DPC). The sequence was obtained from a woman aged 40 to 50 with alopecia areata. Some clones in this sample may be carry-over from other donors' samples. In DNA, the CDR3 is TGTGCCAGCTCACCAGCTGAGTCCTACGAGCAGTACTTC. It is translated as CASSPAESYEQYF.